The 19 T cell receptor beta chains listed next were all sequenced from one sample in a study of early T cells in non-severe SARS-CoV-2 infection. TCRdb reprocessed the 5' RACE reads via MiXCR and lists one record per CDR3 protein. The profile shows some 91,000 distinct CDR3 sequences, approximately 11% of them singletons. The input for sequencing was whole blood, taken at baseline. These receptors all come from an adult who was a healthcare worker with PCR-confirmed SARS-CoV-2 infection or an uninfected control (not recorded which).

The chain joins TRBV29-1 to TRBJ2-3, with D unresolved. Germline assignment: CDR1 SQVTM and CDR2 ANQGSEA. V lost 3 bases to trimming and J lost 2 bases, with 9 bases between them. CDR3 size: 13 residues. The CDR3 reads CSVDEANTDTQYF. CDR3 nucleotide sequence: TGCAGCGTTGACGAGGCTAACACAGATACGCAGTATTTT.

This clonotype was counted ten times or more. The chain employs TRBV12-3 or TRBV12-4 and TRBJ1-1; D gene unclear. CDR3 size: 12 residues. V gave up 6 bases and J gave up 11 bases, with 16 bases separating them. In DNA, the CDR3 is TGTGCCAGCAGCGCCCTGATAAACAACGCTTTCTTT. This translates into CASSALINNAFF.

This clonotype has more than one count but fewer than ten. The CDR3 reads CAINKGQGAEAFF. CDR3 bases: TGTGCCATCAATAAGGGACAGGGGGCTGAAGCTTTCTTT. The V call is TRBV10-3, the J call TRBJ1-1; 11 nucleotides agree with TRBD1. The junction had 4 bases not matched to a gene; V was cut back by 7 bases and J by 6 bases. The CDR3 has 13 amino acids. Germline-derived CDR1 and CDR2 are ENHRY and SYGVKD.

The DNA for the CDR3 is TGCAGTGCGCCAAGGGGGCCTTTCACAGATACGCAGTATTTT. This translates into CSAPRGPFTDTQYF. This chain joins TRBV20-1 and TRBJ2-3; 7 bases agree with TRBD1. With V trimmed by 6 bases and J by 2 bases, 8 bases remained unmatched. The CDR3 totals 14 residues. Germline V CDR1 and CDR2: DFQATT, SNEGSKA (reference sequence).

At least ten counts were recorded for this clonotype. The gene calls are TRBV7-9 and TRBJ2-7, with 7 bases aligning to TRBD1. Germline lookup yields CDR1 SEHNR and CDR2 FQNEAQ (reference sequence). V trimming: 1 base; J trimming: 3 bases; junction bases outside the gene matches: 0. The CDR3 is 13 residues long. The CDR3 DNA reads TGTGCCAGCAGCTTAGACAGGGGCTACGAGCAGTACTTC. Its translation: CASSLDRGYEQYF.

This clonotype was seen many times. V and J are TRBV11-2 and TRBJ1-1, with D uncertain. The V and J ends lost 5 bases and 4 bases respectively, with 8 bases between them. CDR1 SGHAT and CDR2 FQNNGV come from the germline V gene. This CDR3 contains 12 residues. The CDR3 is CASSEAGTEAFF. The CDR3 region has the DNA TGTGCCAGCAGCGAAGCCGGCACTGAAGCTTTCTTT.

The rearrangement joins TRBV7-2 to TRBJ2-5, with 9 bases lining up with TRBD1. V gave up 2 bases and J gave up 5 bases; unmatched junction bases: 6. This CDR3 has 15 amino acids. CDR1 is SGHTA, CDR2 FQGNSA, per germline. CDR3 nucleotide sequence: TGTGCCAGCAGCTTACCCGGGACAGGGTTGGAGACCCAGTACTTC. This gives the protein CASSLPGTGLETQYF.

Only a few counts were recorded for this clonotype. This rearrangement joins TRBV12-3 or TRBV12-4 to TRBJ2-1, with TRBD1 as a possible D gene (6 bases). With 1 base removed from V and 8 bases from J, the gap between germline ends came to 12 bases. The CDR3 consists of 14 residues. This chain's CDR3 is CASSLVGGDDEQFF. CDR3 DNA: TGTGCCAGCAGTTTAGTAGGGGGAGACGATGAGCAGTTCTTC.

This clonotype was detected only a few times. This chain uses TRBV20-1 with TRBJ1-6; no firm D call. Germline CDR1 and CDR2: DFQATT and SNEGSKA (reference sequence). Trimming shortened V by 3 bases and J by 6 bases, and 15 bases separated the two germline ends. This CDR3 comprises 15 residues. The CDR3 nucleotides read TGCAGTGCTAGGGGTGGAGCGGGTGTTAATTCACCCCTCCACTTT. Amino acids: CSARGGAGVNSPLHF.

This clonotype was seen repeatedly, ten times or more. The chain combines TRBV28 with TRBJ1-4; no clear D gene. V lost 9 bases, J lost 4 bases, and 9 bases lay in between. Germline V CDR1 and CDR2: MDHEN, SYDVKM. This CDR3 spans 12 amino acids. CDR3 in amino acids: CASKTGNEKLFF. The CDR3 coding sequence is TGTGCCAGTAAGACTGGTAATGAAAAACTGTTTTTT.

The chain employs TRBV20-1 and TRBJ2-3; no clear D gene. V was pared by 0 bases and J by 0 bases, with 10 bases between. CDR1 and CDR2 (germline): DFQATT, SNEGSKA (reference sequence). The CDR3 covers 15 residues. The CDR3 is CSARDHRRSTDTQYF. CDR3 DNA: TGCAGTGCTAGAGATCATCGCAGAAGCACAGATACGCAGTATTTT.

This clonotype showed up just a few times. V usage is TRBV7-3 and J usage is TRBJ1-2, with TRBD1 identical over 7 bases. The CDR3 covers 13 residues. Trimming at V came to 1 base and at J to 8 bases, leaving 4 bases not matched to a gene. Germline CDR1 is SGHTA and CDR2 is FQGTGA. The CDR3 coding sequence is TGTGCCAGCAGCTTAAACCAGGGGGACGGCTACACCTTC. Its translation is CASSLNQGDGYTF. The complete variable domain, with remaining parts taken from reference TRBV7-3 and TRBJ1-2, reads GAGVSQTPSNKVTEKGKYVELRCDPISGHTALYWYRQSLGQGPEFLIYFQGTGAADDSGLPNDRFFAVRPEGSVSTLKIQRTERGDSAVYLCASSLNQGDGYTFGSGTRLTVV.

This clonotype has just a few counts. This sequence joins TRBV7-2 and TRBJ1-4; D is perhaps TRBD1 (6 bases). Germline V gives CDR1 SGHTA, CDR2 FQGNSA. The CDR3 sequence is 15 residues long. The V end was cut by 1 base, the J end by 7 bases, with 13 bases between. Here the CDR3 DNA reads TGTGCCAGCAGCTTAGTAGGGGGGAAGAGTGAAAAACTGTTTTTT. Protein product: CASSLVGGKSEKLFF.

This clonotype showed up just a few times. CDR3 in amino acids: CASSLGLAGFYNEQFF. The CDR3 DNA follows: TGTGCCAGCAGCTTAGGACTAGCGGGTTTCTACAATGAGCAGTTCTTC. The chain recombines TRBV9 with TRBJ2-1; 11 bases line up with TRBD2. This CDR3 comprises 16 residues. Unmatched junction bases numbered 6, after V lost 4 bases and J lost 3 bases. The germline V gene encodes CDR1 SGDLS and CDR2 YYNGEE. The variable domain in full, completed from reference TRBV9 and TRBJ2-1, reads DSGVTQTPKHLITATGQRVTLRCSPRSGDLSVYWYQQSLDQGLQFLIQYYNGEERAKGNILERFSAQQFPDLHSELNLSSLELGDSALYFCASSLGLAGFYNEQFFGPGTRLTVL.

The chain joins TRBV7-9 to TRBJ1-3; tentatively, D is TRBD1 (6 bases). Looked up from germline, CDR1 is SEHNR and CDR2 is FQNEAQ (reference sequence). V lost 8 bases to trimming and J lost 10 bases, with 15 bases between them. This CDR3 contains 12 residues. CDR3 region: CASGQPGRTIYF. CDR3 nucleotide sequence: TGTGCCAGCGGACAGCCTGGAAGGACCATATATTTT.

The table lists this clonotype with many counts. The V gene is TRBV7-2, the J gene TRBJ2-5; 11 bases are a match to TRBD2. CDR1 is SGHTA, CDR2 FQGNSA, per germline. V lost 4 bases to trimming and J lost 1 base; unmatched junction nucleotides: 2. This CDR3 has 15 residues. The CDR3 loop is CASSSSGGIQETQYF. CDR3 nucleotide sequence: TGTGCCAGCAGCTCTAGCGGGGGGATCCAAGAGACCCAGTACTTC. The complete variable domain, with remaining parts taken from reference TRBV7-2 and TRBJ2-5, reads GAGVSQSPSNKVTEKGKDVELRCDPISGHTALYWYRQSLGQGLEFLIYFQGNSAPDKSGLPSDRFSAERTGGSVSTLTIQRTQQEDSAVYLCASSSSGGIQETQYFGPGTRLLVL.

The chain combines TRBV6-2 or TRBV6-3 with TRBJ2-7, with D possibly being TRBD1 or TRBD2 (6 bases each). The germline V gene encodes CDR1 MNHEY and CDR2 SVGEGT. V was cut by 6 bases and J by 2 bases, with 14 bases left in between. This CDR3 contains 14 residues. The DNA for the CDR3 is TGTGCCAGCAGGCGCTGGGGGGCACCCTACGAGCAGTACTTC. It encodes CASRRWGAPYEQYF.

This clonotype rates as medium-sized. The chain couples TRBV20-1 to TRBJ2-1; 14 nucleotides align to TRBD2. Losses at the gene ends were 3 bases for V and 2 bases for J; bases not matched to a gene: 18. The germline V gene has CDR1 DFQATT and CDR2 SNEGSKA (reference sequence). The CDR3 has 21 residues. The CDR3 loop reads CSASGLQRGLAGGGTYNEQFF. The CDR3 region has the DNA TGCAGTGCTAGCGGCTTACAACGCGGACTAGCGGGAGGAGGTACCTACAATGAGCAGTTCTTC.

The rearrangement uses TRBV7-9 and TRBJ1-5; no reliable D call. The germline V and J ends were trimmed by 2 bases and 5 bases, with 7 bases remaining between them. Germline CDR1 reads SEHNR; CDR2 reads FQNEAQ (reference sequence). This CDR3 is built from 13 residues. DNA of the CDR3: TGTGCCAGCAGCTTAATGGAGGATCAGCCCCAGCATTTT. This gives the protein CASSLMEDQPQHF.